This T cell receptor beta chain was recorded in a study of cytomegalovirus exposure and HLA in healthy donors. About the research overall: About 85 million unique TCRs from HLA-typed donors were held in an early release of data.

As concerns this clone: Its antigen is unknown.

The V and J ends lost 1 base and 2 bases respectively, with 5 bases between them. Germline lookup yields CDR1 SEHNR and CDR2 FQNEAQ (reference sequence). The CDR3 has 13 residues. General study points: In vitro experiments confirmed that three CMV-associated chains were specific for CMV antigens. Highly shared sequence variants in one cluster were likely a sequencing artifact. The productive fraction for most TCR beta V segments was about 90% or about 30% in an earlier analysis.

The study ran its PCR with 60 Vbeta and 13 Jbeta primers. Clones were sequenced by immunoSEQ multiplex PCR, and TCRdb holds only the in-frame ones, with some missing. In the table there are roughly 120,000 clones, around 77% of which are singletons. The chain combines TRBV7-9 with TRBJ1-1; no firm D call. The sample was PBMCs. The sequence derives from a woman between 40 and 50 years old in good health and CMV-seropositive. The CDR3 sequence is CASSLDYNTEAFF. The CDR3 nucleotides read TGTGCCAGCAGCTTAGATTATAACACTGAAGCTTTCTTT. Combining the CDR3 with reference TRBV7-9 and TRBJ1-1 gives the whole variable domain DTGVSQNPRHKITKRGQNVTFRCDPISEHNRLYWYRQTLGQGPEFLTYFQNEAQLEKSRLLSDRFSAERPKGSFSTLEIQRTEQGDSAMYLCASSLDYNTEAFFGQGTRLTVV.